The 10 T cell receptor beta chains below were found in one sample sequenced in a study of T-cell reconstitution after alpha-beta-depleted transplantation in children. TCRbeta library construction was performed incorporating unique molecular identifiers. TCRdb re-analysed the PCR reads in MiXCR, keeping a single row per CDR3 protein. The table has roughly 570,000 distinct CDR3 sequences, over 20% seen once. Sequenced here: PBMCs, sampled before TCRalphabeta/CD19-depleted stem cell transplant. The receptor source for this set is a boy under two years old with Wiskott-Aldrich syndrome, due to receive a stem cell transplant.

This chain connects TRBV5-1 to TRBJ2-7; 13 nucleotides align to TRBD2. Unmatched junction bases numbered 14, after V lost 4 bases and J lost 7 bases. CDR1 and CDR2 (germline): SGHRS, YFSETQ. This CDR3 is built from 17 residues. Here the CDR3 reads CASSTGLAGVTAWEQYF. CDR3 coding DNA: TGCGCCAGCAGCACCGGACTAGCGGGAGTTACCGCCTGGGAGCAGTACTTC.

V is TRBV20-1 and J is TRBJ2-1; D remains unclear. The CDR3 sequence is 15 residues long. Germline V gives CDR1 DFQATT, CDR2 SNEGSKA (reference sequence). V gave up 0 bases and J gave up 2 bases, with 11 bases separating them. This CDR3 is CSARDPAETYNEQFF. CDR3 nucleotide sequence: TGCAGTGCTAGAGATCCCGCGGAAACCTACAATGAGCAGTTCTTC.

The chain couples TRBV5-1 to TRBJ2-3; TRBD2 might be the D (6 bases). The V end lost 0 bases, the J end lost 0 bases, and 17 bases lay between the germline ends. The CDR3 is made up of 18 amino acids. CDR1 and CDR2 (germline): SGHRS, YFSETQ. CDR3 nucleotides: TGCGCCAGCAGCTTGGAAGGCTGGGACTTCACTAGCACAGATACGCAGTATTTT. This gives the protein CASSLEGWDFTSTDTQYF. Full variable domain (remainder filled in from reference TRBV5-1 and TRBJ2-3): KAGVTQTPRYLIKTRGQQVTLSCSPISGHRSVSWYQQTPGQGLQFLFEYFSETQRNKGNFPGRFSGRQFSNSRSEMNVSTLELGDSALYLCASSLEGWDFTSTDTQYFGPGTRLTVL.

The chain links TRBV6-2 or TRBV6-3 to TRBJ2-7, with TRBD2 matching 7 bases. Germline loops: CDR1 MNHEY, CDR2 SVGEGT. Trimming at V came to 8 bases and at J to 3 bases, leaving 7 bases not matched to a gene. The CDR3 has 13 residues. The CDR3 bases are TGTGCCAGCTTGAGACTAGCTGGCTACGAGCAGTACTTC. This gives the protein CASLRLAGYEQYF.

V is TRBV5-1 and J is TRBJ2-3; 13 bases are shared with TRBD2. V gave up 4 bases and J gave up 6 bases; unmatched junction bases: 8. Germline loops: CDR1 SGHRS, CDR2 YFSETQ. The CDR3 has 16 amino acids. The CDR3 loop is CASSGRLAGGADTQYF. The CDR3 bases are TGCGCCAGCAGCGGACGACTAGCGGGAGGTGCTGATACGCAGTATTTT.

J is TRBJ2-3 and V is TRBV10-3; D call uncertain. Deletions cut 4 bases from V and 0 bases from J, with 8 bases between. The length of the CDR3 is 14 residues. Germline CDR1 reads ENHRY; CDR2 reads SYGVKD. CDR3 bases: TGTGCCATCAGTGGTATAGGTAGCACAGATACGCAGTATTTT. It translates to CAISGIGSTDTQYF.

This clonotype has only a few counts. The chain has TRBV2 and TRBJ1-1; no definite D call. Trimming shortened V by 10 bases and J by 6 bases, and 9 bases separated the two germline ends. The length of the CDR3 is 10 residues. Germline lookup yields CDR1 SNHLY and CDR2 FYNNEI. The CDR3 protein is CATVRPEAFF. The CDR3 DNA reads as TGTGCCACGGTCCGCCCTGAAGCTTTCTTT.

The V gene is TRBV5-1, the J gene TRBJ2-7, with D unresolved. Germline lookup yields CDR1 SGHRS and CDR2 YFSETQ. The CDR3 spans 14 residues. V was clipped by 0 bases and J by 6 bases, with 13 bases between them. CDR3 region: CASSLGRSRVEQYF. DNA for the CDR3: TGCGCCAGCAGCTTGGGACGGTCCAGAGTCGAGCAGTACTTC.

This clonotype was detected only a few times. The chain has TRBV27 and TRBJ1-5, with 9 bases aligning to TRBD1. The ends lost 2 bases at V and 6 bases at J; junction bases unmatched: 5. CDR3 length equals 15 residues. CDR1 is MNHEY, CDR2 SMNVEV, per germline (reference sequence). CDR3 protein: CASSLTGGWGQPQHF. The CDR3 DNA sequence: TGTGCCAGCAGTTTAACAGGGGGCTGGGGTCAGCCCCAGCATTTT.

Here the CDR3 reads CAIRPLAGGNNEQFF. The CDR3 DNA sequence: TGTGCCATCAGGCCTCTAGCGGGAGGAAACAATGAGCAGTTCTTC. V gene TRBV10-3 combines with J gene TRBJ2-1; TRBD2 matches 11 bases. Germline V gives CDR1 ENHRY, CDR2 SYGVKD. This CDR3 spans 15 amino acids. V shed 6 bases, J shed 5 bases, and the junction held 6 bases outside the gene matches.